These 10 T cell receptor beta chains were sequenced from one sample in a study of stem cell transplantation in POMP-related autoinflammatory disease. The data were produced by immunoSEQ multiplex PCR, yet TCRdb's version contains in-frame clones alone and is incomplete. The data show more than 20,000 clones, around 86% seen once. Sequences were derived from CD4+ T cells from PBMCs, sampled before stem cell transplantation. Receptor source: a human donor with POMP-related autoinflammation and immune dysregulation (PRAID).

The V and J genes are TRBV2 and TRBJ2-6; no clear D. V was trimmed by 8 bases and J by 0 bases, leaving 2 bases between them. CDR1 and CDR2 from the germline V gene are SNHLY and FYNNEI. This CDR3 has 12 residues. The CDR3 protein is CASCSGANVLTF. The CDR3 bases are TGTGCCAGCTGCTCTGGGGCCAACGTCCTGACTTTC.

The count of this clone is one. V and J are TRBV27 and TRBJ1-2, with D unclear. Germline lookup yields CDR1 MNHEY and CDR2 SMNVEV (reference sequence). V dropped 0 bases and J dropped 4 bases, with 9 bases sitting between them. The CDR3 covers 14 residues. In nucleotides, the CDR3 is TGTGCCAGCAGTTTATCGGGGAGGGTCTATGGCTACACCTTC. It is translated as CASSLSGRVYGYTF.

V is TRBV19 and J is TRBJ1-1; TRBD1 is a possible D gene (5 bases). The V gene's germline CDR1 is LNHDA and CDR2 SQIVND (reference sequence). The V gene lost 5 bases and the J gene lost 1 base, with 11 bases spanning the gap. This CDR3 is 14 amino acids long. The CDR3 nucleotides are TGTGCCAGTAGTCAGACAGCACAGAACACTGAAGCTTTCTTT. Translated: CASSQTAQNTEAFF.

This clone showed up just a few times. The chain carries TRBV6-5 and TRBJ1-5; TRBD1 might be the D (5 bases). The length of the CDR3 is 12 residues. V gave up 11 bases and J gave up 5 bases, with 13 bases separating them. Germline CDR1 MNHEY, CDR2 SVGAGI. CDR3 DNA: TGTGCCCCCGGGGGGAGGGATCAGCCCCAGCATTTT. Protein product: CAPGGRDQPQHF.

The CDR3 here is CASSLWTGGFYEQYF. The CDR3 DNA sequence: TGTGCCAGCAGCCTATGGACAGGGGGATTCTACGAGCAGTACTTC. The rearrangement uses TRBV11-2 and TRBJ2-7; 10 bases match TRBD1. The CDR3 spans 15 residues. The V gene's germline CDR1 is SGHAT and CDR2 FQNNGV. V was pared by 5 bases and J by 3 bases, with 7 bases of the junction left unmatched.

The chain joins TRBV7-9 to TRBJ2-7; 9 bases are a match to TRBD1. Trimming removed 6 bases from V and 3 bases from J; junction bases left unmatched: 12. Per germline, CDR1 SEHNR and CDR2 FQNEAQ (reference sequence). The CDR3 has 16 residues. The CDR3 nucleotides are TGTGCCAGCAGTCTTACGCCGGGACAGGGTCTCTACGAGCAGTACTTC. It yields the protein CASSLTPGQGLYEQYF.

The CDR3 reads CASSPGRVSEKLFF. DNA for the CDR3: TGCGCCAGCAGCCCGGGGCGGGTTAGCGAAAAACTGTTTTTT. V and J are TRBV5-1 and TRBJ1-4; D perhaps matches TRBD1 (5 bases). CDR1 is SGHRS and CDR2 is YFSETQ in the germline V gene. The CDR3 consists of 14 residues. V gave up 4 bases and J gave up 8 bases, with 15 bases separating them.

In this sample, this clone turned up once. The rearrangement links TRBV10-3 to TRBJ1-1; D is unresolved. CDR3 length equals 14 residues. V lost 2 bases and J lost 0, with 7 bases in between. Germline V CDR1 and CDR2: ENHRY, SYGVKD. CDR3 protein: CAISEPGMNTEAFF. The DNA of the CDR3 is TGTGCCATCAGTGAGCCCGGGATGAACACTGAAGCTTTCTTT.

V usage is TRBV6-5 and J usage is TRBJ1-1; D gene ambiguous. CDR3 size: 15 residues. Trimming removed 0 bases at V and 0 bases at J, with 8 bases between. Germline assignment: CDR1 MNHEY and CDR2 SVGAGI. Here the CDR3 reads CASSYSQDMNTEAFF. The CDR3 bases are TGTGCCAGCAGTTACTCGCAGGATATGAACACTGAAGCTTTCTTT.

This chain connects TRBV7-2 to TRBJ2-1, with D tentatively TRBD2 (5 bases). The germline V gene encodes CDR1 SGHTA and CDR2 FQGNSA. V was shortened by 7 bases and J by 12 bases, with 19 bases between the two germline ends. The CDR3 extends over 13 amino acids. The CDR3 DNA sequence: TGTGCCAGCACCCCGACGAGGGCCGGAGGGCAGTTCTTC. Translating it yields CASTPTRAGGQFF.